These 15 T cell receptor beta chains were sequenced from one sample in a study of early T cells in non-severe SARS-CoV-2 infection. TCRdb ran MiXCR on the 5' RACE reads and lists one entry per CDR3 protein. The sample lists tens of thousands of distinct CDR3 sequences, more than 14% occurring once. The source material was whole blood, sampled at baseline. The receptor set was obtained from an adult who was a healthcare worker with PCR-confirmed SARS-CoV-2 infection or an uninfected control (not recorded which).

This clonotype came up a few times. This sequence joins TRBV6-2 or TRBV6-3 and TRBJ2-7; tentative D call: TRBD2 (5 bases). Trimming stripped 0 bases from V and 2 bases from J, with 17 bases between. The CDR3 consists of 17 residues. The germline CDR1 and CDR2 sequences are MNHEY and SVGEGT. The DNA for the CDR3 is TGTGCCAGCAGTTACTCGACCCGTAATAGCGATCCCTACGAGCAGTACTTC. Its protein is CASSYSTRNSDPYEQYF.

This clonotype showed up just a few times. The V call is TRBV12-3 or TRBV12-4, the J call TRBJ2-7; tentatively, D is TRBD2 (6 bases). V was trimmed by 5 bases and J by 6 bases, leaving 17 bases between them. The CDR3 runs 14 residues. CDR3 DNA: TGTGCCAGCAGTCCTGGCCTTGGGGGGTTCGAGCAGTACTTC. It yields the protein CASSPGLGGFEQYF.

This clonotype was found many times. V is TRBV28 and J is TRBJ1-2; D is uncertain. CDR1 MDHEN and CDR2 SYDVKM come from the germline V gene. The CDR3 is 13 amino acids. Trimming removed 2 bases at V and 6 bases at J, with 10 bases between. CDR3 sequence reads: CASSLNSLDGYTF. The CDR3 nucleotides read TGTGCCAGCAGTTTAAATAGCCTGGATGGCTACACCTTC.

This clonotype was detected a few times. This chain uses TRBV24-1 with TRBJ2-5, with D perhaps TRBD1 (6 bases). In germline, CDR1 is KGHDR, CDR2 SFDVKD. The CDR3 contains 15 residues. Trimming cost V 1 base and J 3 bases, with 11 bases left between them. The DNA for the CDR3 is TGTGCCACCAGTGATTTTATTCAGGGGAAAGAGACCCAGTACTTC. It codes for CATSDFIQGKETQYF.

This clonotype was detected ten times or more. This chain joins TRBV12-3 or TRBV12-4 and TRBJ1-5, with D possibly TRBD1 on 5 matching bases. CDR3 length equals 13 residues. Deletions cut 6 bases from V and 7 bases from J, with 13 bases between. CDR3: CASSPSREQPQHF. In DNA form, the CDR3 reads TGTGCCAGCAGCCCCTCCAGGGAACAGCCCCAGCATTTT.

This clonotype was seen more than once but under ten times. The chain employs TRBV11-2 and TRBJ2-7; D is perhaps TRBD1 (6 bases). Germline V gene sequence: CDR1 SGHAT, CDR2 FQNNGV. CDR3 length equals 17 residues. Trimming removed 7 bases at V and 6 bases at J, with 28 bases between. The CDR3: CASTPAVGRGRWGEQYF. The CDR3 coding sequence is TGTGCCAGCACCCCAGCGGTCGGCAGGGGCAGATGGGGCGAGCAGTACTTC.

This clonotype occurred many times. J is TRBJ1-1 and V is TRBV5-4; D may be TRBD1 (5 bases). Germline-derived CDR1 and CDR2 are SGHNT and YYREEE (reference sequence). This CDR3 region has 14 residues. Trimming stripped 0 bases from V and 7 bases from J, with 13 bases between. This chain's CDR3 is CASSLGDSGNEAFF. In nucleotides, the CDR3 is TGTGCCAGCAGCTTGGGGGACTCGGGGAATGAAGCTTTCTTT. The entire variable domain, with the rest obtained from reference TRBV5-4 and TRBJ1-1, is as follows: ETGVTQSPTHLIKTRGQQVTLRCSSQSGHNTVSWYQQALGQGPQFIFQYYREEENGRGNFPPRFSGLQFPNYSSELNVNALELDDSALYLCASSLGDSGNEAFFGQGTRLTVV.

This clonotype was detected ten times or more. At one end the junction does not follow the germline gene, possibly because of a read error. The chain uses TRBV5-1 and TRBJ2-5; D unresolved. Germline CDR1 is SGHRS and CDR2 is YFSETQ. This CDR3 has 12 residues. CDR3 sequence: CASSLDQETQYF. The CDR3 coding sequence is TGTGCCAGCAGTTTAGACCAAGAGACCCAGTACTTC.

The chain links TRBV27 to TRBJ2-1; 12 positions match TRBD2. V shed 4 bases, J shed 9 bases, and the junction held 10 bases outside the gene matches. Germline CDR1 and CDR2: MNHEY and SMNVEV (reference sequence). This CDR3 region has 16 residues. The CDR3 loop reads CASSSDLAGGRGEQFF. The CDR3 coding sequence is TGTGCCAGCAGTTCCGATCTAGCGGGAGGGCGGGGTGAGCAGTTCTTC.

This clonotype was picked up many times. The V call is TRBV11-2, the J call TRBJ2-3; possible D gene TRBD1, 7 bases. This CDR3 has 14 amino acids. V was clipped by 5 bases and J by 3 bases, with 12 bases between them. Germline V gene lookup returns CDR1 SGHAT and CDR2 FQNNGV. CDR3 nucleotides: TGTGCCAGCAGCCAGGGGGGCGGAACAGATACGCAGTATTTT. Protein: CASSQGGGTDTQYF.

The V and J genes are TRBV15 and TRBJ2-5; D possibly matches TRBD1 or TRBD2 (5 bases each). V was shortened by 2 bases and J by 4 bases, with 17 bases between the two germline ends. The CDR3 consists of 16 residues. In germline, CDR1 is LNHNV, CDR2 YYDKDF (reference sequence). The CDR3 loop is CATSRFGPVGGETQYF. Written as DNA, the CDR3 is TGTGCCACCAGCAGATTCGGGCCTGTTGGGGGAGAGACCCAGTACTTC.

The chain employs TRBV28 and TRBJ2-3; the D gene could be TRBD1 or TRBD2 (5 bases each). This CDR3 spans 14 amino acids. V dropped 7 bases and J dropped 2 bases, with 13 bases sitting between them. The germline V gene encodes CDR1 MDHEN and CDR2 SYDVKM. The CDR3 DNA follows: TGTGCCAGCACCATTCCGGGGACCACAGATACGCAGTATTTT. It is translated as CASTIPGTTDTQYF.

This clonotype was seen more than once but under ten times. The V and J genes are TRBV20-1 and TRBJ2-5, with 10 bases fitting TRBD1. CDR3 size: 15 residues. Germline V gene lookup returns CDR1 DFQATT and CDR2 SNEGSKA (reference sequence). J was trimmed by 4 bases and V by 6 bases; bases with no gene match: 11. The CDR3 DNA sequence: TGCAGTGCGACCCCCCGGGACAGGGGCGGAGAGACCCAGTACTTC. This gives the protein CSATPRDRGGETQYF.

In this sample, this clonotype turned up a few times. The chain's CDR3 is CSARGGQETQYF. The DNA of the CDR3 is TGCAGTGCTAGAGGGGGCCAAGAGACCCAGTACTTC. The chain uses TRBV20-1 and TRBJ2-5; D unresolved. The germline CDR1 and CDR2 sequences are DFQATT and SNEGSKA (reference sequence). Trimming took off 1 base at V and 1 base at J, with 4 bases between the two ends. The CDR3 is made up of 12 amino acids.

This clonotype was seen repeatedly, ten times or more. The V and J genes are TRBV5-4 and TRBJ2-7; the D gene is possibly TRBD2 (5 bases). The CDR3 sequence is 13 residues long. V lost 0 bases and J 3 bases, leaving 7 bases between the germline ends. The germline gives CDR1 SGHNT, CDR2 YYREEE (reference sequence). Here the CDR3 reads CASSLGSGYEQYF. In nucleotides, the CDR3 is TGTGCCAGCAGCTTGGGAAGCGGCTACGAGCAGTACTTC.